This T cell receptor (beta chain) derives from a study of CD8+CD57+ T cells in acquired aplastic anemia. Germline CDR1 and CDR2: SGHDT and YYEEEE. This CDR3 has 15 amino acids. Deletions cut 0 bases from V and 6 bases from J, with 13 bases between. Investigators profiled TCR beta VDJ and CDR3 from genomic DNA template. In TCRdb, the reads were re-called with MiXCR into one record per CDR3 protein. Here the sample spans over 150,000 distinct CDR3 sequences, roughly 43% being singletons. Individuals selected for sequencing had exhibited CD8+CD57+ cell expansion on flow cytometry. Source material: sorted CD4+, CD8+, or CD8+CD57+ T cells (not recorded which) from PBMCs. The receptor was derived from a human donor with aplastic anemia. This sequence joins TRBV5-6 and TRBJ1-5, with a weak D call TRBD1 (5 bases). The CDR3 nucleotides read TGTGCCAGCAGCTTGGAGGCTAGCGGGGCTCAGCCCCAGCATTTT. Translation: CASSLEASGAQPQHF. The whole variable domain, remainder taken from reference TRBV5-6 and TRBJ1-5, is DAGVTQSPTHLIKTRGQQVTLRCSPKSGHDTVSWYQQALGQGPQFIFQYYEEEERQRGNFPDRFSGHQFPNYSSELNVNALLLGDSALYLCASSLEASGAQPQHFGDGTRLSIL.